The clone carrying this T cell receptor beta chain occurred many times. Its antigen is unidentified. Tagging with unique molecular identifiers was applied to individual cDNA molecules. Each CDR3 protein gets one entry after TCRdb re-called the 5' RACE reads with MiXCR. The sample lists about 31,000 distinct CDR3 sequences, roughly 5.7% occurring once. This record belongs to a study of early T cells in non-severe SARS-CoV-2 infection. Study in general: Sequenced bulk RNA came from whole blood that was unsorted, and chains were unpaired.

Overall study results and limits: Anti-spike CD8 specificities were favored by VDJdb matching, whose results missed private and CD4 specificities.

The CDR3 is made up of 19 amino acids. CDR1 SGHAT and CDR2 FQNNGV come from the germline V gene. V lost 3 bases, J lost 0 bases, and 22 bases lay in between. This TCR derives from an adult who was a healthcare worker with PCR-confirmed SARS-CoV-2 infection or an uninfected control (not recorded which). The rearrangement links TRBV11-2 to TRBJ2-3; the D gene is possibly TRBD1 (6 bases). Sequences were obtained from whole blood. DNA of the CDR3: TGTGCCAGCAGCTTGTTATCCCGTGACAGGCGGGTGAGCACAGATACGCAGTATTTT. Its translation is CASSLLSRDRRVSTDTQYF.